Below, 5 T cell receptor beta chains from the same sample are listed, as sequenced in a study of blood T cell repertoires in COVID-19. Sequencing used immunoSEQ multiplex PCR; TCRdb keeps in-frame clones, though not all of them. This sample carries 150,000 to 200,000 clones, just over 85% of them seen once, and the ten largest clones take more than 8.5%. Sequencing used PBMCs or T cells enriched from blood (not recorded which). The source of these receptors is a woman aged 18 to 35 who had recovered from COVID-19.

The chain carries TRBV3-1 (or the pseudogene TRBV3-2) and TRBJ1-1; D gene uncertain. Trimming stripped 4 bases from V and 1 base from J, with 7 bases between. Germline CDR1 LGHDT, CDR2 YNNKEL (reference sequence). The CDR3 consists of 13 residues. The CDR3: CASSPNRNTEAFF. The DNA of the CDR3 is TGTGCCAGCAGCCCAAACAGGAACACTGAAGCTTTCTTT.

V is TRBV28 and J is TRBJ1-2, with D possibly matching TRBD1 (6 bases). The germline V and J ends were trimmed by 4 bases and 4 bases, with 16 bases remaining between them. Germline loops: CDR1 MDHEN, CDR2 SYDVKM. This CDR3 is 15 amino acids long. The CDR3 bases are TGTGCCAGCAGTTCGGGGGGCAGGTTTGGCTATGGCTACACCTTC. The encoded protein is CASSSGGRFGYGYTF.

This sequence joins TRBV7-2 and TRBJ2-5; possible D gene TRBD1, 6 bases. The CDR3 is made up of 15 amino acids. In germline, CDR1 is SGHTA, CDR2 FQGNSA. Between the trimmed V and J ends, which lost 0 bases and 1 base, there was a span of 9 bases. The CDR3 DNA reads TGTGCCAGCAGCTTAGCGGGGGCCGTCCAAGAGACCCAGTACTTC. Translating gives CASSLAGAVQETQYF.

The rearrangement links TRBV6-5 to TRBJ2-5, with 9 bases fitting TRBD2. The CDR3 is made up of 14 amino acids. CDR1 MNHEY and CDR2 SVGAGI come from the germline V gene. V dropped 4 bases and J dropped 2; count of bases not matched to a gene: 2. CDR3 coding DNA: TGTGCCAGCAGTTTAGCGGGAGATCAAGAGACCCAGTACTTC. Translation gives CASSLAGDQETQYF.

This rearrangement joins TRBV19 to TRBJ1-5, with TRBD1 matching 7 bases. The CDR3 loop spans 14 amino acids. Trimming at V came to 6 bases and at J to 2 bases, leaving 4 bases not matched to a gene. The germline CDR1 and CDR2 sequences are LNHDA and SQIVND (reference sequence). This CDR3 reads CASRRDSRNQPQHF. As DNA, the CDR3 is TGTGCCAGTAGACGGGACAGTCGCAATCAGCCCCAGCATTTT.